Below are 24 T cell receptor beta chains sequenced from a single sample in a study of blood T cell repertoires in COVID-19. Profiled with immunoSEQ multiplex PCR; TCRdb holds only in-frame clones, not every one. The data contain some 150,000 clones, roughly 81% of them singletons. The specimen was peripheral blood. The receptors here all came from a man aged 40-50 years who had recovered from COVID-19.

The rearrangement uses TRBV6-6 and TRBJ1-5; a weak D match, TRBD1 (5 bases). This CDR3 has 15 residues. The ends were cut back, 2 bases at V and 3 bases at J, with 11 bases in the middle. Germline V gene lookup returns CDR1 MNHNY and CDR2 SVGAGI (reference sequence). The CDR3 reads CASSYGSGINQPQHF. In DNA form, the CDR3 reads TGTGCCAGCAGTTACGGGTCAGGGATCAATCAGCCCCAGCATTTT.

The chain combines TRBV11-2 with TRBJ2-5; 9 bases agree with TRBD2. CDR3 size: 16 residues. The germline V gene has CDR1 SGHAT and CDR2 FQNNGV. Trimming cost V 6 bases and J 3 bases; bases outside gene matches: 11. CDR3 region: CASSRSPSGTKETQYF. Here the CDR3 DNA reads TGTGCCAGCAGTAGGAGCCCTAGCGGGACGAAAGAGACCCAGTACTTC.

This clone was counted a few times. V and J are TRBV4-2 and TRBJ2-2; D gene unclear. Germline loops: CDR1 LGHNA, CDR2 YNFKEQ. The CDR3 loop spans 15 amino acids. V gave up 1 base and J gave up 5 bases, with 11 bases separating them. The CDR3 bases are TGTGCCAGCAGCCAAGCATTACTACCTACCGGGGAGCTGTTTTTT. This gives the protein CASSQALLPTGELFF.

The gene calls are TRBV28 and TRBJ2-2; tentative D call: TRBD2 (6 bases). The CDR3 is 15 amino acids. Trimming cost V 5 bases and J 8 bases, with 18 bases left between them. Germline-derived CDR1 and CDR2 are MDHEN and SYDVKM. The CDR3 is CASSLGGRFGGELFF. CDR3 DNA sequence: TGTGCCAGCAGTCTGGGGGGACGATTCGGTGGGGAGCTGTTTTTT.

The CDR3 spells CASSLRDRVPDTQYF. The CDR3 nucleotides read TGTGCCAGCAGCCTACGGGACAGGGTCCCAGATACGCAGTATTTT. The V call is TRBV5-8, the J call TRBJ2-3; TRBD1 matches at 9 bases. The CDR3 runs to 15 residues. The V gene end was trimmed by 4 bases and the J gene end by 4 bases; junction bases not matched to a gene: 7. Looked up from germline, CDR1 is SGHTS and CDR2 is YDEGEE.

The chain combines TRBV4-3 with TRBJ2-5; possible D gene TRBD2, 7 bases. This CDR3 spans 15 amino acids. The germline V gene encodes CDR1 LGHNA and CDR2 YSLEER. The V end was cut by 3 bases, the J end by 1 base, with 12 bases between. This chain's CDR3 is CASSHRGGSQETQYF. The CDR3 coding sequence is TGCGCCAGCAGCCACAGGGGAGGGTCCCAAGAGACCCAGTACTTC.

This chain joins TRBV19 and TRBJ1-5; 11 bases are shared with TRBD1. The CDR3 is made up of 15 amino acids. From germline, CDR1 is LNHDA and CDR2 SQIVND (reference sequence). Trimming cost V 5 bases and J 4 bases; bases outside gene matches: 4. The CDR3 sequence is CASSPRDRGNQPQHF. The DNA of the CDR3 is TGTGCCAGTAGTCCCCGGGACAGGGGGAATCAGCCCCAGCATTTT. Full variable domain (remainder filled in from reference TRBV19 and TRBJ1-5): DGGITQSPKYLFRKEGQNVTLSCEQNLNHDAMYWYRQDPGQGLRLIYYSQIVNDFQKGDIAEGYSVSREKKESFPLTVTSAQKNPTAFYLCASSPRDRGNQPQHFGDGTRLSIL.

About this clone: Germline and junction disagree at one end, which may indicate a read error. The gene calls are TRBV7-3 and TRBJ2-1; the D is unclear. CDR1 and CDR2 (germline): SGHTA, FQGTGA. This CDR3 region has 14 residues. CDR3 DNA: TGTGCCAGCAGCGTAACAGCCTCCTACAATGAGCAGTTCTTC. Translating gives CASSVTASYNEQFF. Combining the CDR3 with reference TRBV7-3 and TRBJ2-1 gives the whole variable domain GAGVSQTPSNKVTEKGKYVELRCDPISGHTALYWYRQSLGQGPEFLIYFQGTGAADDSGLPNDRFFAVRPEGSVSTLKIQRTERGDSAVYLCASSVTASYNEQFFGPGTRLTVL.

V usage is TRBV7-9 and J usage is TRBJ1-2; TRBD1 aligns across 12 bases. V dropped 2 bases and J dropped 1; count of bases not matched to a gene: 11. Germline lookup yields CDR1 SEHNR and CDR2 FQNEAQ (reference sequence). The CDR3 is 19 residues long. CDR3 sequence: CASSLRRPGQGANNYGYTF. The CDR3, as DNA: TGTGCCAGCAGCTTACGAAGGCCGGGACAGGGGGCGAATAACTATGGCTACACCTTC.

V usage is TRBV20-1 and J usage is TRBJ2-6, with D unclear. The ends were cut back, 3 bases at V and 2 bases at J, with 8 bases in the middle. CDR3 length equals 14 residues. Looked up from germline, CDR1 is DFQATT and CDR2 is SNEGSKA (reference sequence). CDR3 protein: CSASESPGANVLTF. The CDR3 nucleotides read TGCAGTGCTAGTGAGAGTCCTGGGGCCAACGTCCTGACTTTC.

The chain links TRBV4-3 to TRBJ1-4; D is possibly TRBD1 (5 bases). Germline CDR1 and CDR2: LGHNA and YSLEER. Between the trimmed V and J ends, which lost 3 bases and 1 base, there was a span of 15 bases. This CDR3 comprises 17 residues. The CDR3 reads CASSQSRGLRTNEKLFF. Here the CDR3 DNA reads TGCGCCAGCAGCCAGTCCCGGGGGTTGAGAACTAATGAAAAACTGTTTTTT.

The chain has TRBV7-9 and TRBJ2-7, with a tentative D call TRBD1 (5 bases). The ends were cut back, 5 bases at V and 6 bases at J, with 26 bases in the middle. This CDR3 is 17 amino acids long. Germline V gene lookup returns CDR1 SEHNR and CDR2 FQNEAQ (reference sequence). CDR3 residues: CASSHPEGASPPREQYF. The CDR3 DNA reads TGTGCCAGCAGCCACCCGGAAGGGGCTTCCCCCCCCCGCGAGCAGTACTTC.

V is TRBV28 and J is TRBJ1-3, with D tentatively TRBD1 (5 bases). V was clipped by 5 bases and J by 1 base, with 12 bases between them. Germline V gives CDR1 MDHEN, CDR2 SYDVKM. This CDR3 comprises 15 residues. This CDR3 is CASSPQGYSGNTIYF. The CDR3, as DNA: TGTGCCAGCAGTCCTCAGGGATATTCTGGAAACACCATATATTTT.

The rearrangement uses TRBV30 and TRBJ2-7; the D gene is possibly TRBD1 (5 bases). The CDR3 totals 16 residues. Germline CDR1 is GTSNPN and CDR2 is SVGIG (reference sequence). Trimming pared 2 bases from V and 4 bases from J, leaving 21 bases between. CDR3 in amino acids: CAWSSQRQPKGYEQYF. The CDR3 region has the DNA TGTGCCTGGAGTTCCCAGAGACAGCCGAAGGGGTACGAGCAGTACTTC.

This clone was recorded only once. The chain employs TRBV18 and TRBJ2-2, with 9 bases matching TRBD1. The CDR3 consists of 15 residues. Germline values: CDR1 KGHSH, CDR2 LQKENI. J was trimmed by 3 bases and V by 3 bases; bases with no gene match: 2. The CDR3: CASSPWTGDTGELFF. CDR3 DNA: TGTGCCAGCTCACCCTGGACAGGGGACACCGGGGAGCTGTTTTTT. Together with reference TRBV18 and TRBJ2-2, the CDR3 gives the full variable domain: NAGVMQNPRHLVRRRGQEARLRCSPMKGHSHVYWYRQLPEEGLKFMVYLQKENIIDESGMPKERFSAEFPKEGPSILRIQQVVRGDSAAYFCASSPWTGDTGELFFGEGSRLTVL.

The chain employs TRBV7-9 and TRBJ2-5; D possibly corresponds to TRBD2 (6 bases). CDR1 and CDR2 (germline): SEHNR, FQNEAQ (reference sequence). The ends were cut back, 3 bases at V and 10 bases at J, with 18 bases in the middle. This CDR3 spans 14 amino acids. CDR3 sequence reads: CASSFPSSRRDQYF. The CDR3 DNA sequence: TGTGCCAGCAGCTTCCCCAGCTCCCGGAGGGACCAGTACTTC.

The chain couples TRBV27 to TRBJ1-4; no clear D. Trimming left V 3 bases short and J 7 bases short, with 12 bases between. Germline V lookup: CDR1 MNHEY, CDR2 SMNVEV (reference sequence). The CDR3 totals 14 residues. CDR3: CASSFLFPPEKLFF. The CDR3, as DNA: TGTGCCAGCAGTTTCTTATTCCCCCCTGAAAAACTGTTTTTT.

V and J are TRBV24-1 and TRBJ2-2, with D possibly TRBD2 on 7 matching bases. The germline CDR1 and CDR2 sequences are KGHDR and SFDVKD. This CDR3 spans 14 amino acids. V was shortened by 6 bases and J by 4 bases, with 11 bases between the two germline ends. The CDR3: CATSRGGGTGELFF. The CDR3 nucleotides read TGTGCCACCAGTAGGGGGGGCGGCACCGGGGAGCTGTTTTTT.

The gene calls are TRBV19 and TRBJ1-4, with 9 bases matching TRBD1. The CDR3 consists of 16 residues. Germline CDR1 is LNHDA and CDR2 is SQIVND (reference sequence). V was clipped by 9 bases and J by 7 bases; unmatched bases: 15. CDR3 nucleotide sequence: TGTGCCAGCACTTGGCCCGGGACAGGGTCGGGTGAAAAACTGTTTTTT. Translated, it gives CASTWPGTGSGEKLFF.

The chain employs TRBV28 and TRBJ2-1; 8 bases agree with TRBD1. CDR1 and CDR2 from the germline V gene are MDHEN and SYDVKM. This CDR3 has 16 amino acids. V shed 5 bases, J shed 1 base, and the junction held 7 bases outside the gene matches. This CDR3 is CASSGQGHYSYNEQFF. The CDR3 DNA sequence: TGTGCCAGCAGTGGACAGGGTCATTATTCCTACAATGAGCAGTTCTTC.

V gene TRBV19 combines with J gene TRBJ2-5, with TRBD2 matching over 7 bases. Germline loops: CDR1 LNHDA, CDR2 SQIVND (reference sequence). The CDR3 spans 14 residues. J was trimmed by 4 bases and V by 5 bases; bases with no gene match: 7. The CDR3 DNA is TGTGCCAGTAGTCCCCGGGGAGGGCTAGAGACCCAGTACTTC. Protein sequence: CASSPRGGLETQYF.

The CDR3 sequence: CASSYSFGGSNQPQHF. CDR3 nucleotide sequence: TGTGCCAGCAGTTACTCCTTCGGGGGGAGCAATCAGCCCCAGCATTTT. The chain uses TRBV6-2 or TRBV6-3 and TRBJ1-5; possibly TRBD1 for D (5 bases). V was clipped by 0 bases and J by 1 base, with 10 bases between them. The CDR3 totals 16 residues. CDR1 and CDR2 (germline): MNHEY, SVGEGT.

The CDR3 loop is CASSLGWGGNTQYF. CDR3 sequence (DNA): TGTGCCAGCAGCCTGGGGTGGGGGGGCAATACGCAGTATTTT. The chain joins TRBV7-2 to TRBJ2-3; possibly TRBD2 for D (7 bases). CDR3 size: 14 residues. The V gene's germline CDR1 is SGHTA and CDR2 FQGNSA. The germline V and J ends were trimmed by 5 bases and 7 bases, with 16 bases remaining between them.

This sequence joins TRBV2 and TRBJ1-2; D remains ambiguous. Germline CDR1 SNHLY, CDR2 FYNNEI. There are 11 residues in the CDR3. Trimming shortened V by 4 bases and J by 8 bases, and 8 bases separated the two germline ends. CDR3 in amino acids: CASSVGEGYTF. Here the CDR3 DNA reads TGTGCCAGCAGTGTGGGAGAGGGCTACACCTTC.